This TCR beta chain was identified in a study of blood T cell repertoires in COVID-19 (dated by TCRdb to between 2020 and 2021). The study in broad terms: Collaborator samples came from the United States, Italy and Spain and covered acute and convalescent phases of COVID-19. Deeply sampled blood TCRbeta repertoires from subjects exposed to, actively infected with, or recovered from COVID-19 were included in the dataset. The material from the prospective study consisted of cDNA or gDNA derived from T cells, B-cell-depleted T cells, or PBMCs. The samples were drawn from two sources: the first 160 participants of the ongoing ImmuneRACE study, and approximately 1,300 subjects contributed by 6 global collaborators. Nearly every sample came with metadata listing a de-identified subject ID, COVID-19 status, age in years and sex. Where HLA class I and class II types were available, the types were taken from metadata supplied by the sample provider, not from assay-based typing. The repertoires were released in a freely available public database intended as a resource for research on the immune response to SARS-CoV-2. The paper as a whole reports these results and caveats: The quantity of clinical and demographic metadata differed by source and by participant and was supplied without curation.

Sequences MGHRA (CDR1) and YSYEKL (CDR2) are obtained from the germline V gene. Its CDR3 holds 15 amino acids, cysteine through phenylalanine. The sequence is cut down to CDR3 DNA, 45 bases in frame from base 1. V was cut back by 3 bases and J by 6 bases, leaving a gap of 15 bases between them. Enrolling through a virtual design, the prospective study's participants ranged in age from roughly 18 to 90 years and lived across about two dozen United States geographic areas. In the prospective study, participants were assigned to cohorts based on the clinical history participants reported in a screening survey and a study questionnaire. Exposed participants were defined as having been in contact with someone with a PCR-confirmed or clinician-diagnosed COVID-19 case within 2 weeks of study entry. Each participant in the prospective study had whole blood, serum and a nasopharyngeal or oropharyngeal swab collected by mobile phlebotomists. Over an approximately two-month period, participants in the prospective study had the option of providing additional blood draws and questionnaires. Before DNA extraction, blood samples from the prospective study were shipped at room temperature or frozen.

This clone was observed once. Its antigen has not been determined. Base qualities were left out, and no much larger clone turns up one base away. TCRbeta CDR3 regions were amplified from genomic DNA by means of the immunoSEQ Assay, a bias-controlled multiplex PCR. In the original analysis: The number of nucleated cells in each sample was estimated from the amplification of reference gene primers within the assay. To quantify the absolute abundance of each unique TCRbeta CDR3 rearrangement, sequence reads were collapsed and filtered. For each sample, productive Simpson clonality was calculated by taking the square root of Simpson's diversity index across productive rearrangements. Here the immuneACCESS table is served through TCRdb, limited to in-frame sequences with V and J called. Missing clones are a known gap in these copies; in checked studies unresolved V genes cover under half, and the rest lacks a known reason. V, J and clone size reflect that table, while D and trimming were determined from the DNA. For this sample the table gives some 320,000 clones, of which roughly 86% were detected only once. The top ten hold 2.9% of the sample.

Source material: PBMCs or T cells enriched from blood (not recorded which). The chain uses TRBV4-1 and TRBJ1-5; TRBD1 is a weak D gene call, 5 bases matching. This TCR was recovered from a woman aged 45-60 years who had been exposed to COVID-19. The CDR3 protein: CASSQLQERGQPQHF. The DNA is TGCGCCAGCAGCCAGTTACAGGAGCGGGGTCAGCCCCAGCATTTT.